Presented here are 2 T cell receptor beta chains from one specimen sequenced in a study of identical twins (dated by TCRdb to 2016 to 2017). The library was produced with 5' RACE. The listed sequencing device is Illumina HiSeq 2000. The raw public reads went through TCRdb reprocessing: fastp at Q25, MiXCR clone calling, in-frame beta chains kept. Rows with one shared CDR3 protein collapse into an entry with the most common genes and DNA. In all, the sample holds hundreds of thousands of distinct CDR3 sequences, and about 7% of those were seen once. The ten largest account for 3% to 4% of the sample. Separately, the same data were catalogued under a study of yellow fever vaccine responses in identical twins.

The source material was memory (CD45RO+) T cells sorted from blood. Explained via the paper, the cell subset or site label denotes: CD45RO+ enriched T cells. Receptors originate from a woman aged 18-29 years in good health.

The sample holds many counts of this clonotype. J is TRBJ1-5 and V is TRBV5-1, with 7 bases lining up with TRBD1. Germline V gene lookup returns CDR1 SGHRS and CDR2 YFSETQ. Trimming took 0 bases from V and 0 from J; bases not matched to a gene: 3. The length of the CDR3 is 16 residues. The CDR3 here is CASSLGDRYSNQPQHF. In DNA form, the CDR3 reads TGCGCCAGCAGCTTGGGGGACAGATATAGCAATCAGCCCCAGCATTTT.

This clonotype was seen ten or more times. This chain connects TRBV5-1 to TRBJ2-6; D possibly corresponds to TRBD1 (6 bases). This CDR3 comprises 14 residues. The V end was cut by 7 bases, the J end by 4 bases, with 12 bases between. The germline V gene has CDR1 SGHRS and CDR2 YFSETQ. CDR3 bases: TGCGCCAGCGGAACAGGGACCGGGGCCAACGTCCTGACTTTC. Its translation is CASGTGTGANVLTF.